This TCR beta chain is from a study of T cell responses to AZD1222 COVID-19 vaccine. Study at large: Whether given at about 4 or about 12 weeks, second doses were pooled.

Only in-frame clones appear in the TCRdb table, and some are missing; sequencing was by immunoSEQ multiplex PCR. The data show approximately 110,000 clones, about four fifths seen once. General study points: Once two AZD1222 doses were given, Spike-specific TCR breadth and depth went up. White British ancestry dominated among donors, who included more females, and clonal diversity was possibly underestimated.

The CDR3 has 14 residues. Per the germline V gene, CDR1 is LGHDT and CDR2 is YNNKEL (reference sequence). The germline V and J ends were trimmed by 2 bases and 7 bases, with 14 bases remaining between them. As concerns this clone: The target antigen is unknown.

V and J are TRBV3-1 (or the pseudogene TRBV3-2) and TRBJ1-1; D ambiguous. This TCR came from an adult in good health. This specimen was peripheral blood, taken on day 0 of AZD1222 vaccination. The CDR3 nucleotides read TGTGCCAGCAGCCAAAACATTAAGGATCTTGAAGCTTTCTTT. This codes for CASSQNIKDLEAFF.